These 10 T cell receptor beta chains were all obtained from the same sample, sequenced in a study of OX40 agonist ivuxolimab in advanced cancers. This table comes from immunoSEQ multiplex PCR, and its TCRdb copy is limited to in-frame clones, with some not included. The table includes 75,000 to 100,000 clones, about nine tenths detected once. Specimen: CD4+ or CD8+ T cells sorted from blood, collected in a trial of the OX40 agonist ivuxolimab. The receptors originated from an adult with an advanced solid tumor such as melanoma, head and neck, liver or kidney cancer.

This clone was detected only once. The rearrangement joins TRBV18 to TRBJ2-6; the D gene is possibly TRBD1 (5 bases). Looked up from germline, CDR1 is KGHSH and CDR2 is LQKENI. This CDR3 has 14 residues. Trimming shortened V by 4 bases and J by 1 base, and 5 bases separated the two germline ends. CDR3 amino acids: CASSQGSGANVLTF. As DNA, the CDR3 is TGTGCCAGCTCACAGGGGTCTGGGGCCAACGTCCTGACTTTC.

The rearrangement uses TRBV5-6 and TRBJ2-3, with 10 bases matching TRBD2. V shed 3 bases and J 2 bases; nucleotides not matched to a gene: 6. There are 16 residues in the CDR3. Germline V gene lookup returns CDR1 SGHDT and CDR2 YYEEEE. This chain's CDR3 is CASSYRTSGYTDTQYF. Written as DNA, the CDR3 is TGTGCCAGCAGCTATAGGACTAGCGGATACACAGATACGCAGTATTTT.

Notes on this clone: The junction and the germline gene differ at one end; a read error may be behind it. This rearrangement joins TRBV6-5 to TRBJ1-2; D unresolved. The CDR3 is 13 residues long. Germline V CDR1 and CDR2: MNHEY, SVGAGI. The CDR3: CAGSYERNYGYTF. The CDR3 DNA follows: TGTGCCGGCAGCTACGAACGGAACTATGGCTACACCTTC.

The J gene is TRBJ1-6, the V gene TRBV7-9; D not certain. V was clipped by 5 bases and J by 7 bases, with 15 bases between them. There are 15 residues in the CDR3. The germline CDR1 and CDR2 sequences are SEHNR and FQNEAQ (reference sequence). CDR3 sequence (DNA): TGTGCCAGCAGCACCCCCGGAGCCGAGAATTCACCCCTCCACTTT. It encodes CASSTPGAENSPLHF.

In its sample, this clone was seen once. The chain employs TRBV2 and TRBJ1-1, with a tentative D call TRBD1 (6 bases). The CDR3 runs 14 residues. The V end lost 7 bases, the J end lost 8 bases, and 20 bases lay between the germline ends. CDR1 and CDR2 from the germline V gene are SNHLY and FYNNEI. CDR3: CASTLQGSNMEAFF. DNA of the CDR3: TGTGCCAGCACCCTACAGGGCTCCAACATGGAAGCTTTCTTT.

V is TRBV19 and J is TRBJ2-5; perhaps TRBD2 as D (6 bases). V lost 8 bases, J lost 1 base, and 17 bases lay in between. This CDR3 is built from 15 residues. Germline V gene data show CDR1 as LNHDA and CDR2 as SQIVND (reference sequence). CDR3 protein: CASSRVAEPQETQYF. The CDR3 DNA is TGTGCCAGTTCGAGGGTAGCGGAGCCCCAAGAGACCCAGTACTTC.

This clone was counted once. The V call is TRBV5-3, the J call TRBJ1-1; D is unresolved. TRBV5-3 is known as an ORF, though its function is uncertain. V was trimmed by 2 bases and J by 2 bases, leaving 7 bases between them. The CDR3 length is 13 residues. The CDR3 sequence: CARSLQPNTEAFF. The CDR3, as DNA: TGTGCCAGAAGCTTACAGCCAAACACTGAAGCTTTCTTT.

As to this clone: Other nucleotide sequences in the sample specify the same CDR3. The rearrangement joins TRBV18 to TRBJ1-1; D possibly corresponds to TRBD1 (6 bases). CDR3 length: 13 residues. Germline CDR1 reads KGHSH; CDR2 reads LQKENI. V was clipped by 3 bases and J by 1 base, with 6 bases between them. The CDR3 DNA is TGTGCCAGCTCACCGGGACAGAACACTGAAGCTTTCTTT. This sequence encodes CASSPGQNTEAFF.

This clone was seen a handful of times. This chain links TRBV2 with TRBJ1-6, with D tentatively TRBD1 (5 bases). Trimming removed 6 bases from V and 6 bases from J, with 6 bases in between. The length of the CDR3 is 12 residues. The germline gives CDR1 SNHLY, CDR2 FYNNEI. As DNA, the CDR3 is TGTGCCAGCAGGGGGGGTAATTCACCCCTCCACTTT. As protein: CASRGGNSPLHF.

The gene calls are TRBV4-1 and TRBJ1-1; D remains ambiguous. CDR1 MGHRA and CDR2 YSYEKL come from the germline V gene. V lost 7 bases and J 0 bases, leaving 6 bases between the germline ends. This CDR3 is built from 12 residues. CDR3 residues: CASTSMNTEAFF. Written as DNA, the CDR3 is TGCGCCAGCACGAGCATGAACACTGAAGCTTTCTTT.